These 4 T cell receptor beta chains originate from one sample sequenced in a study of T cell responses to AZD1222 COVID-19 vaccine. Measured with immunoSEQ multiplex PCR; TCRdb has only the in-frame clones, and not every one. The sample includes 95,000 to 150,000 clones, 70% to 90% of them seen just once. Source: peripheral blood, taken on day 0 of AZD1222 vaccination. The receptors derive from an adult in good health.

V is TRBV10-3 and J is TRBJ2-1, with no clear D. The V end was cut by 0 bases, the J end by 0 bases, with 6 bases between. In germline, CDR1 is ENHRY, CDR2 SYGVKD. The length of the CDR3 is 15 residues. Here the CDR3 reads CAISESEVSYNEQFF. The DNA for the CDR3 is TGTGCCATCAGTGAGTCCGAGGTCTCCTACAATGAGCAGTTCTTC.

This chain links TRBV19 with TRBJ1-5; 8 bases match TRBD1. V gave up 7 bases and J gave up 2 bases; unmatched junction bases: 10. The CDR3 loop spans 16 amino acids. Germline V gives CDR1 LNHDA, CDR2 SQIVND (reference sequence). CDR3 region: CASTHTGGLGNQPQHF. CDR3 DNA sequence: TGTGCCAGTACCCATACAGGGGGTTTGGGCAATCAGCCCCAGCATTTT.

This chain uses TRBV5-4 with TRBJ1-5; 8 positions agree with TRBD1. The CDR3 totals 16 residues. CDR1 and CDR2 (germline): SGHNT, YYREEE (reference sequence). V gave up 4 bases and J gave up 2 bases; unmatched junction bases: 8. The CDR3 spells CASSTTGGPGNQPQHF. The CDR3 DNA is TGTGCCAGCAGCACAACAGGGGGTCCGGGCAATCAGCCCCAGCATTTT.

The chain links TRBV19 to TRBJ2-2; the D is unclear. Per the germline V gene, CDR1 is LNHDA and CDR2 is SQIVND (reference sequence). The CDR3 loop spans 14 amino acids. The V and J ends lost 5 bases and 2 bases respectively, with 9 bases between them. The CDR3: CASSPLGNTGELFF. CDR3 bases: TGTGCCAGTAGTCCCTTGGGCAACACCGGGGAGCTGTTTTTT.